This T cell receptor (beta chain) was retrieved from a study of OX40 agonist ivuxolimab in advanced cancers. Profiled with immunoSEQ multiplex PCR; TCRdb holds only in-frame clones, not every one. This table holds under 40,000 clones, around three quarters found once. Looked up from germline, CDR1 is LNHDA and CDR2 is SQIVND (reference sequence). The V and J ends lost 5 bases and 1 base respectively, with 14 bases between them. This CDR3 region has 15 residues. The sample consisted of CD4+ or CD8+ T cells sorted from blood, taken in a trial of the OX40 agonist ivuxolimab. This chain connects TRBV19 to TRBJ1-1; perhaps TRBD1 as D (6 bases). This clonotype was sampled from an adult with an advanced solid tumor such as melanoma, head and neck, liver or kidney cancer. CDR3: CASSFLGGQNTEAFF. CDR3 DNA sequence: TGTGCCAGTAGTTTCCTGGGGGGGCAGAACACTGAAGCTTTCTTT. The whole variable domain, remainder taken from reference TRBV19 and TRBJ1-1, is DGGITQSPKYLFRKEGQNVTLSCEQNLNHDAMYWYRQDPGQGLRLIYYSQIVNDFQKGDIAEGYSVSREKKESFPLTVTSAQKNPTAFYLCASSFLGGQNTEAFFGQGTRLTVV.